The next 10 T cell receptor beta chains were all read from a single sample in a study of beta chain features in type 1 diabetes. Study conclusions and caveats: Type 1 diabetes patients had moderately but significantly shorter TCRB CDR3s in all four CD4+ subsets.

These receptors lack a known antigen. Expressed TCRB transcripts were sequenced because the isolated RNA had all been reverse transcribed beforehand. Profiling relied on immunoSEQ multiplex PCR, and the TCRdb table lists in-frame clones only, not all of them. The table has around 250,000 clones, about 15% seen once. The source material was naive CD4+ T cells from blood. The receptors shown here come from a man younger than 45 with type 1 diabetes.

The chain recombines TRBV2 with TRBJ1-3; tentative D call: TRBD1 (6 bases). Trimming cost V 2 bases and J 1 base, with 9 bases left between them. The CDR3 loop spans 15 amino acids. Germline V CDR1 and CDR2: SNHLY, FYNNEI. The CDR3 sequence: CASSELQGSGNTIYF. The CDR3 nucleotides are TGTGCCAGCAGTGAATTACAGGGTTCTGGAAACACCATATATTTT.

This clone was found a few times. This sequence joins TRBV12-5 and TRBJ2-6; TRBD1 matches at 7 bases. Trimming at V came to 5 bases and at J to 3 bases, leaving 4 bases not matched to a gene. Germline CDR1 and CDR2: LGHNT and FRNRAP. The CDR3 sequence is 15 residues long. CDR3 nucleotide sequence: TGTGCTAGTGGTACAGGGGCAAGTGGGGCCAACGTCCTGACTTTC. The encoded protein is CASGTGASGANVLTF.

The chain recombines TRBV6-5 with TRBJ1-5; no firm D call. CDR3 size: 15 residues. Germline V gene lookup returns CDR1 MNHEY and CDR2 SVGAGI. Trimming shortened V by 0 bases and J by 6 bases, and 12 bases separated the two germline ends. CDR3 amino acids: CASSYSFDFSQPQHF. CDR3 nucleotides: TGTGCCAGCAGTTACTCTTTCGATTTCAGTCAGCCCCAGCATTTT.

V gene TRBV4-1 combines with J gene TRBJ2-5, with TRBD1 matching over 10 bases. CDR3 length equals 14 residues. The trim removed 1 base at V and 5 bases at J, leaving 1 base unmatched. CDR1 and CDR2 (germline): MGHRA, YSYEKL. CDR3 nucleotide sequence: TGCGCCAGCAGCCAAGCGGACAGGGGGGAGACCCAGTACTTC. It is translated as CASSQADRGETQYF.

The chain has TRBV19 and TRBJ1-1; perhaps TRBD1 as D (6 bases). Germline V lookup: CDR1 LNHDA, CDR2 SQIVND (reference sequence). The length of the CDR3 is 13 residues. V gave up 7 bases and J gave up 3 bases, with 12 bases separating them. CDR3 coding DNA: TGTGCCAGTAAGGACAGCATGGACACTGAAGCTTTCTTT. Protein sequence: CASKDSMDTEAFF. The entire variable domain, with the rest obtained from reference TRBV19 and TRBJ1-1, is as follows: DGGITQSPKYLFRKEGQNVTLSCEQNLNHDAMYWYRQDPGQGLRLIYYSQIVNDFQKGDIAEGYSVSREKKESFPLTVTSAQKNPTAFYLCASKDSMDTEAFFGQGTRLTVV.

The chain carries TRBV5-4 and TRBJ1-5; TRBD1 matches 9 bases. The V segment lost 4 bases and the J segment 6 bases; nucleotides outside the gene matches: 8. Germline-derived CDR1 and CDR2 are SGHNT and YYREEE (reference sequence). This CDR3 contains 15 residues. In DNA, the CDR3 is TGTGCCAGCAGCCAGGGACAGGGAGAGGGTCAGCCCCAGCATTTT. Protein product: CASSQGQGEGQPQHF.

The chain recombines TRBV6-5 with TRBJ2-1, with 8 bases lining up with TRBD2. J gave up 6 bases and V 6 bases, and 10 bases lay outside the gene matches. CDR3 length: 15 residues. From germline, CDR1 is MNHEY and CDR2 SVGAGI. In DNA, the CDR3 is TGTGCCAGCAGCCGACAAGCGGGAGTGGGCAATGAGCAGTTCTTC. Its translation is CASSRQAGVGNEQFF.

V and J are TRBV7-9 and TRBJ2-7, with 9 bases lining up with TRBD1. V shed 4 bases, J shed 0 bases, and the junction held 1 base outside the gene matches. Germline V CDR1 and CDR2: SEHNR, FQNEAQ (reference sequence). The CDR3 has 14 amino acids. The CDR3 DNA reads as TGTGCCAGCAGCTGGGGACAGGGCTCCTACGAGCAGTACTTC. Translating it yields CASSWGQGSYEQYF.

The CDR3 DNA reads TGTGCCAGCAGCGGCAGGACTAGCGGACCCTACAATGAGCAGTTCTTC. Its translation: CASSGRTSGPYNEQFF. This chain joins TRBV11-3 and TRBJ2-1, with 10 positions matching TRBD2. Germline V lookup: CDR1 SGHNT, CDR2 YENEEA. Trimming cost V 5 bases and J 2 bases; bases outside gene matches: 6. The CDR3 covers 16 residues.

The chain combines TRBV6-1 with TRBJ1-1, with D perhaps matching TRBD1 (6 bases). V was pared by 5 bases and J by 3 bases, with 13 bases between. The germline CDR1 and CDR2 sequences are MNHNS and SASEGT. This CDR3 region has 14 residues. CDR3 nucleotides: TGTGCCAGCAGTAAACGACAGGCCGACACTGAAGCTTTCTTT. Amino acids: CASSKRQADTEAFF.